This T cell receptor beta chain is drawn from a study of cytomegalovirus exposure and HLA in healthy donors. Study-level points and caveats: Donor immune exposure was known only as CMV serostatus. Productive rates of about 90% or about 30% were seen for most TCR beta V segments in an earlier analysis. The dataset shows that most TCR sequences were rare, while some public TCRs occurred in many donors.

V lost 10 bases to trimming and J lost 0 bases, with 10 bases between them. CDR1 is MNHNS and CDR2 is SASEGT in the germline V gene. This CDR3 contains 13 residues. PCR employed 60 Vbeta and 13 Jbeta primers. Repertoires were generated with immunoSEQ multiplex PCR, while TCRdb's copy carries only in-frame clones and drops some. The repertoire consists of approximately 200,000 clones, with around 80% occurring once and the leading ten covering around a sixth. Comments on this clone: Its antigen is unknown.

The J gene is TRBJ2-1, the V gene TRBV6-1; D is perhaps TRBD1 (5 bases). The specimen sequenced was PBMCs. This TCR was sampled from a man in his forties in good health and CMV-seronegative. The CDR3 nucleotides read TGTGCCATCTCAGGGTACTCCTACAATGAGCAGTTCTTC. It yields the protein CAISGYSYNEQFF.